This passage covers 25 T cell receptor beta chains from one sample sequenced in a study of blood T cell repertoires in COVID-19. Produced via immunoSEQ multiplex PCR; TCRdb's table is partial and in-frame only. The sample holds 150,000 to 250,000 clones, about 85% seen once. The sequencing input was peripheral blood. Receptors were obtained from a woman aged 40 to 49 with COVID-19, enrolled during active disease.

The genes are TRBV6-5 and TRBJ1-6; 10 positions match TRBD1. CDR3 size: 15 residues. In germline, CDR1 is MNHEY, CDR2 SVGAGI. The V and J ends lost 6 bases and 9 bases, in that order; junction bases with no gene match: 8. The CDR3 protein is CASRLDRGSGSPLHF. CDR3 DNA: TGTGCCAGCAGGTTGGACAGGGGGTCTGGTTCACCCCTCCACTTT.

The V call is TRBV6-5, the J call TRBJ1-4; D remains ambiguous. The CDR3 consists of 14 residues. V lost 5 bases and J 1 base, leaving 8 bases between the germline ends. Germline assignment: CDR1 MNHEY and CDR2 SVGAGI. The CDR3 protein is CASSSGLTNEKLFF. The CDR3 region has the DNA TGTGCCAGCAGTAGCGGATTAACTAATGAAAAACTGTTTTTT.

V is TRBV5-4 and J is TRBJ1-1, with 7 bases aligning to TRBD1. This CDR3 comprises 14 residues. The trim removed 4 bases at V and 3 bases at J, leaving 6 bases unmatched. CDR1 and CDR2 (germline): SGHNT, YYREEE (reference sequence). CDR3 sequence: CASSQGQIDTEAFF. The CDR3 DNA is TGTGCCAGCAGCCAGGGACAGATCGACACTGAAGCTTTCTTT.

This chain uses TRBV6-5 with TRBJ1-2; D is unclear. The CDR3 is made up of 15 amino acids. Germline V gene lookup returns CDR1 MNHEY and CDR2 SVGAGI. With 4 bases removed from V and 4 bases from J, the gap between germline ends came to 16 bases. The CDR3 region is CASSSGRVGPYGYTF. CDR3 nucleotides: TGTGCCAGCAGTTCCGGGAGGGTCGGACCCTATGGCTACACCTTC.

The chain employs TRBV4-2 and TRBJ1-4; 10 bases align to TRBD1. This CDR3 is built from 16 residues. The germline V gene has CDR1 LGHNA and CDR2 YNFKEQ. J lost 2 bases, V lost 0 bases, and 0 bases had no gene match. DNA of the CDR3: TGTGCCAGCAGCCAAGAGGGACAGGGGACTAATGAAAAACTGTTTTTT. This gives the protein CASSQEGQGTNEKLFF.

The CDR3 DNA follows: TGTGCCAGCAGTTACCAGACAGGGCCTGGAAACACCATATATTTT. Translation: CASSYQTGPGNTIYF. The chain has TRBV6-6 and TRBJ1-3, with TRBD1 matching 7 bases. The junction had 3 bases not matched to a gene; V was cut back by 2 bases and J by 2 bases. CDR1 MNHNY and CDR2 SVGAGI come from the germline V gene (reference sequence). This CDR3 spans 15 amino acids.

V and J are TRBV5-4 and TRBJ2-5; TRBD1 aligns across 9 bases. After removal of 5 bases from V and 3 bases from J, the junction contained 11 bases not matched to a gene. The CDR3 loop spans 16 amino acids. The germline V gene has CDR1 SGHNT and CDR2 YYREEE (reference sequence). CDR3 nucleotide sequence: TGTGCCAGCAGAGCTTTGTCGGACAGGGGCGAAGAGACCCAGTACTTC. Encoded protein: CASRALSDRGEETQYF.

V and J are TRBV10-3 and TRBJ1-1; D gene unclear. Trimming pared 10 bases from V and 1 base from J, leaving 7 bases between. Germline V gives CDR1 ENHRY, CDR2 SYGVKD. This CDR3 has 11 residues. CDR3 in amino acids: CATRGNTEAFF. In DNA, the CDR3 is TGTGCCACGCGGGGGAACACTGAAGCTTTCTTT.

The gene calls are TRBV7-8 and TRBJ2-1; 13 positions match TRBD2. Germline CDR1 is SGHVS and CDR2 is FQNEAQ. This CDR3 contains 17 residues. J gave up 2 bases and V 5 bases, and 6 bases lay outside the gene matches. CDR3 sequence (DNA): TGTGCCAGCAGCGATACTAGCGGGGGGGAGGCCTACAATGAGCAGTTCTTC. It specifies CASSDTSGGEAYNEQFF.

The chain combines TRBV12-3 or TRBV12-4 with TRBJ2-3, with D tentatively TRBD2 (5 bases). The V end was cut by 6 bases, the J end by 4 bases, with 5 bases between. CDR3 size: 11 residues. This CDR3 reads CASRLADTQYF. CDR3 DNA: TGTGCCAGCAGACTAGCAGATACGCAGTATTTT.

The chain employs TRBV6-2 or TRBV6-3 and TRBJ1-3, with 8 nucleotides matching TRBD1. Trimming took 5 bases from V and 4 from J; bases not matched to a gene: 13. The CDR3 is 17 residues long. Germline loops: CDR1 MNHEY, CDR2 SVGEGT. CDR3 region: CASSALRDRLAGNTIYF. The CDR3, as DNA: TGTGCCAGCAGTGCCTTGCGGGACAGGCTTGCCGGAAACACCATATATTTT.

V and J are TRBV28 and TRBJ2-1, with TRBD2 identical over 9 bases. Germline V gene sequence: CDR1 MDHEN, CDR2 SYDVKM. The CDR3 length is 18 residues. Unmatched junction bases numbered 18, after V lost 4 bases and J lost 8 bases. The CDR3 loop is CASSSLARLAERRDEQFF. The CDR3 bases are TGTGCCAGCAGTTCCCTGGCCAGACTAGCGGAGAGAAGGGATGAGCAGTTCTTC. The full variable domain, in which reference TRBV28 and TRBJ2-1 provide the parts outside the CDR3, is DVKVTQSSRYLVKRTGEKVFLECVQDMDHENMFWYRQDPGLGLRLIYFSYDVKMKEKGDIPEGYSVSREKKERFSLILESASTNQTSMYLCASSSLARLAERRDEQFFGPGTRLTVL.

This chain connects TRBV5-1 to TRBJ2-5; 9 bases are shared with TRBD1. With V trimmed by 4 bases and J by 1 base, 8 bases remained unmatched. CDR1 and CDR2 (germline): SGHRS, YFSETQ. This CDR3 spans 16 amino acids. This chain's CDR3 is CASSRDGQGFQETQYF. Written as DNA, the CDR3 is TGCGCCAGCAGCCGTGACGGACAGGGGTTCCAAGAGACCCAGTACTTC. The full variable domain, its missing parts supplied by reference TRBV5-1 and TRBJ2-5, is KAGVTQTPRYLIKTRGQQVTLSCSPISGHRSVSWYQQTPGQGLQFLFEYFSETQRNKGNFPGRFSGRQFSNSRSEMNVSTLELGDSALYLCASSRDGQGFQETQYFGPGTRLLVL.

V gene TRBV9 combines with J gene TRBJ2-5; 8 bases are shared with TRBD1. This CDR3 has 16 amino acids. Germline assignment: CDR1 SGDLS and CDR2 YYNGEE. The junction had 13 bases not matched to a gene; V was cut back by 4 bases and J by 5 bases. CDR3 in DNA: TGTGCCAGCAGCCCCCGGACAGGGCCTTGGGGGGAGACCCAGTACTTC. Protein: CASSPRTGPWGETQYF.

V is TRBV30 and J is TRBJ1-3; D is perhaps TRBD1 (5 bases). CDR3 length equals 13 residues. The ends were cut back, 5 bases at V and 0 bases at J, with 8 bases in the middle. The V gene's germline CDR1 is GTSNPN and CDR2 SVGIG (reference sequence). Here the CDR3 DNA reads TGTGCCTGGGGAACAGGCTCTGGAAACACCATATATTTT. It encodes CAWGTGSGNTIYF.

In this sample, this clone turned up once. This CDR3 is CASSVHSGANVLTF. The CDR3 bases are TGTGCCAGCAGCGTTCACTCTGGGGCCAACGTCCTGACTTTC. V and J are TRBV11-2 and TRBJ2-6; D call uncertain. The length of the CDR3 is 14 residues. Trimming shortened V by 5 bases and J by 0 bases, and 5 bases separated the two germline ends. Germline assignment: CDR1 SGHAT and CDR2 FQNNGV. The variable domain in full, completed from reference TRBV11-2 and TRBJ2-6, reads EAGVAQSPRYKIIEKRQSVAFWCNPISGHATLYWYQQILGQGPKLLIQFQNNGVVDDSQLPKDRFSAERLKGVDSTLKIQPAKLEDSAVYLCASSVHSGANVLTFGAGSRLTVL.

This chain connects TRBV12-3 or TRBV12-4 to TRBJ2-5; a possible D gene is TRBD2 (6 bases). The CDR3 extends over 13 amino acids. V lost 3 bases to trimming and J lost 2 bases, with 7 bases between them. The CDR3 bases are TGTGCCAGCAGTTTCGGGGGTCAAGAGACCCAGTACTTC. It specifies CASSFGGQETQYF.

This clone was observed once. The rearrangement links TRBV6-2 or TRBV6-3 to TRBJ2-2; 10 bases are a match to TRBD2. V was pared by 0 bases and J by 7 bases, with 5 bases of the junction left unmatched. CDR1 is MNHEY and CDR2 is SVGEGT in the germline V gene. This CDR3 spans 16 amino acids. CDR3 region: CASSYSASGSVGELFF. For the CDR3, the DNA is TGTGCCAGCAGTTACTCGGCTAGCGGGAGTGTCGGGGAGCTGTTTTTT.

The chain joins TRBV4-3 to TRBJ1-4; a weak D match, TRBD1 (6 bases). The CDR3 length is 16 residues. Trimming shortened V by 5 bases and J by 5 bases, and 18 bases separated the two germline ends. Germline-derived CDR1 and CDR2 are LGHNA and YSLEER. The CDR3, as DNA: TGCGCCAGCAGCTCCGGGACACCAGCTCCGAATGAAAAACTGTTTTTT. Encoded protein: CASSSGTPAPNEKLFF.

The gene calls are TRBV19 and TRBJ1-2; TRBD1 aligns across 7 bases. The CDR3 covers 11 residues. V lost 10 bases and J lost 5; bases outside the gene matches: 4. Germline CDR1 is LNHDA and CDR2 is SQIVND (reference sequence). CDR3 in amino acids: CATSGQYGYTF. The CDR3 DNA reads TGTGCCACCTCGGGACAGTATGGCTACACCTTC.

Only one count was recorded for this clone. The chain has TRBV7-3 and TRBJ2-2, with 7 bases matching TRBD1. Trimming took 5 bases from V and 0 from J; bases not matched to a gene: 0. This CDR3 comprises 14 residues. CDR1 and CDR2 from the germline V gene are SGHTA and FQGTGA. This CDR3 reads CASSRGPNTGELFF. CDR3 in DNA: TGTGCCAGCAGCAGGGGGCCGAACACCGGGGAGCTGTTTTTT.

V usage is TRBV11-3 and J usage is TRBJ2-2, with 8 positions matching TRBD1. Germline assignment: CDR1 SGHNT and CDR2 YENEEA. This CDR3 is built from 15 residues. Losses at the gene ends were 4 bases for V and 6 bases for J; bases not matched to a gene: 7. In DNA form, the CDR3 reads TGTGCCAGCAGCTCCGGACAGGGTAAAGCCGGGGAGCTGTTTTTT. Protein sequence: CASSSGQGKAGELFF.

This clone was recorded only once. This chain uses TRBV4-1 with TRBJ1-2; no clear D gene. Per the germline V gene, CDR1 is MGHRA and CDR2 is YSYEKL. The CDR3 runs 13 residues. Between the trimmed V and J ends, which lost 0 bases and 8 bases, there was a span of 10 bases. The CDR3 is CASSQERRGGYTF. The DNA for the CDR3 is TGCGCCAGCAGCCAAGAAAGACGAGGAGGCTACACCTTC.

V is TRBV18 and J is TRBJ1-1, with 7 bases matching TRBD1. Trimming took 4 bases from V and 4 from J; bases not matched to a gene: 9. This CDR3 region has 15 residues. Germline V gene lookup returns CDR1 KGHSH and CDR2 LQKENI. CDR3 in DNA: TGTGCCAGCTCACGGGAACACAGGGGAATCACTGAAGCTTTCTTT. Its protein is CASSREHRGITEAFF.

The chain employs TRBV6-1 and TRBJ2-1; 9 bases are a match to TRBD2. Per the germline V gene, CDR1 is MNHNS and CDR2 is SASEGT. J gave up 7 bases and V 4 bases, and 11 bases lay outside the gene matches. This CDR3 is 16 amino acids long. CDR3 coding DNA: TGTGCCAGCAGTGGATCCCGGTCTAGCGGGAAGAATGAGCAGTTCTTC. The encoded protein is CASSGSRSSGKNEQFF.